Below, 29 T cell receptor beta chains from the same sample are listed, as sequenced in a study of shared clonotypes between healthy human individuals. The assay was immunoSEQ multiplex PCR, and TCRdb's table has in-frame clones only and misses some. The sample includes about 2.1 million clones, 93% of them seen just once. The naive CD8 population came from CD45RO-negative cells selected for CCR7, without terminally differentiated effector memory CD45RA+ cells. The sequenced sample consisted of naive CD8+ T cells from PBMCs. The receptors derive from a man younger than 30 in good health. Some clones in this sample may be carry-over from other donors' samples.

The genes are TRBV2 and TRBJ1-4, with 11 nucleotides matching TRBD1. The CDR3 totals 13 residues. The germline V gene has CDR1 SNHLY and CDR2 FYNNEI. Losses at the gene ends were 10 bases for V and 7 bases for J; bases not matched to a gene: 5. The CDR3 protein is CATEDRGREKLFF. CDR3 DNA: TGTGCCACCGAGGACAGGGGGCGTGAAAAACTGTTTTTT.

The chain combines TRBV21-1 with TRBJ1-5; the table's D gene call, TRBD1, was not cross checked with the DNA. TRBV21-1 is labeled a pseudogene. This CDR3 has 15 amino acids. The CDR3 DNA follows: TGTGCCAGCAGCAAAAGTAGGAGACAGGGAGGGCCCCAGCATTTT. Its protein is CASSKSRRQGGPQHF.

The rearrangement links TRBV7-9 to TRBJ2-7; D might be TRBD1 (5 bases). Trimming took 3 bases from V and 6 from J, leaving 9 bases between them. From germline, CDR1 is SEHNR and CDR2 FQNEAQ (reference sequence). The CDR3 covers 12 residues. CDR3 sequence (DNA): TGTGCCAGCAGCTTCTTGGGGCGCGAGCAGTACTTC. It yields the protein CASSFLGREQYF. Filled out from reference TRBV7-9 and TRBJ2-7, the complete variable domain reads DTGVSQNPRHKITKRGQNVTFRCDPISEHNRLYWYRQTLGQGPEFLTYFQNEAQLEKSRLLSDRFSAERPKGSFSTLEIQRTEQGDSAMYLCASSFLGREQYFGPGTRLTVT.

CDR3 protein: CASSSPNRGSSYNSPLHF. The CDR3 DNA follows: TGTGCCAGCAGCAGCCCTAACAGGGGTAGCTCCTATAATTCACCCCTCCACTTT. The rearrangement links TRBV5-6 to TRBJ1-6, with TRBD1 identical over 7 bases. From germline, CDR1 is SGHDT and CDR2 YYEEEE. Trimming cost V 4 bases and J 0 bases; bases outside gene matches: 10. The CDR3 runs 18 residues.

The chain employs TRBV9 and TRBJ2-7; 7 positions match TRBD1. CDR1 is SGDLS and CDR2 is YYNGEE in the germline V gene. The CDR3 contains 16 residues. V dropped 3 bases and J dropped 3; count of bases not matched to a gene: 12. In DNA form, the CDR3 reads TGTGCCAGCAGCGCCGGACAGGAAAGTACTATCTACGAGCAGTACTTC. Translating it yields CASSAGQESTIYEQYF.

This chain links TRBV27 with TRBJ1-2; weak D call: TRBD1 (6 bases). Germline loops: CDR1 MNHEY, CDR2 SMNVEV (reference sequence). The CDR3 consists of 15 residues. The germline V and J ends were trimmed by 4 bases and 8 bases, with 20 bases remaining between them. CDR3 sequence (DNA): TGTGCCAGCAGTTCGACAACCGGGACATCGGGCGGCTACACCTTC. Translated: CASSSTTGTSGGYTF.

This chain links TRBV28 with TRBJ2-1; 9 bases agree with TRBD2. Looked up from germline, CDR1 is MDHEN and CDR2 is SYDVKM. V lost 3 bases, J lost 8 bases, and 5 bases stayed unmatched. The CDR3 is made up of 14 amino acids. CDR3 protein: CASSLVREGHEQFF. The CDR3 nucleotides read TGTGCCAGCAGTTTGGTGCGGGAGGGTCATGAGCAGTTCTTC.

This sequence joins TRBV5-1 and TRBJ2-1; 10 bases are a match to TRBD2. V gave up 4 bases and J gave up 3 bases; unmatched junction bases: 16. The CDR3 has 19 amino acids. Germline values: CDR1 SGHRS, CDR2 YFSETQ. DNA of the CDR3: TGCGCCAGCAGCCCAGGGGGCGCCAAAGCGGGAGGGCACTACAATGAGCAGTTCTTC. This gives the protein CASSPGGAKAGGHYNEQFF.

CDR3 nucleotide sequence: TGTGCCAGCAGTTTGGGGCCCGCGACAGATACGCAGTATTTT. Protein product: CASSLGPATDTQYF. The chain couples TRBV28 to TRBJ2-3; possible D gene TRBD1, 5 bases. V was trimmed by 3 bases and J by 3 bases, leaving 10 bases between them. The CDR3 spans 14 residues. Germline CDR1 reads MDHEN; CDR2 reads SYDVKM.

Written as DNA, the CDR3 is TGTGCCAGCAGTACGAGGGAGAAACCCAATGAGCAGTTCTTC. Translated: CASSTREKPNEQFF. The chain joins TRBV7-6 to TRBJ2-1; tentative D call: TRBD2 (5 bases). CDR1 SGHVS and CDR2 FNYEAQ come from the germline V gene. The V end was cut by 6 bases, the J end by 6 bases, with 15 bases between. The CDR3 extends over 14 amino acids.

The CDR3 region is CASSHLRTGGEEQYF. CDR3 bases: TGTGCCAGCAGTCACTTGAGGACAGGGGGCGAGGAGCAGTACTTC. V is TRBV6-5 and J is TRBJ2-7; 11 bases align to TRBD1. The CDR3 length is 15 residues. Germline values: CDR1 MNHEY, CDR2 SVGAGI. Trimming took 5 bases from V and 7 from J; bases not matched to a gene: 10.

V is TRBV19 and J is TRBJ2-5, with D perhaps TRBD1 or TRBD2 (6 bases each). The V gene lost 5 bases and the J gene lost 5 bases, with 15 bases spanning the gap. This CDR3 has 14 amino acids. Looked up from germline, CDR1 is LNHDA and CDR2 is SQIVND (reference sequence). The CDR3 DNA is TGTGCCAGTAGTCACGTCGGGGGCCTGGAGACCCAGTACTTC. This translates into CASSHVGGLETQYF. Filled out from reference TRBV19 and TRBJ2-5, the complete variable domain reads DGGITQSPKYLFRKEGQNVTLSCEQNLNHDAMYWYRQDPGQGLRLIYYSQIVNDFQKGDIAEGYSVSREKKESFPLTVTSAQKNPTAFYLCASSHVGGLETQYFGPGTRLLVL.

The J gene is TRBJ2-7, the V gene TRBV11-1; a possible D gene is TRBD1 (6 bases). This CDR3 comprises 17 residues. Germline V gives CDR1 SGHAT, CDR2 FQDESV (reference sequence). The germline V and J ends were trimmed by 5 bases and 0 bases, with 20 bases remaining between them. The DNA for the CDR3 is TGTGCCAGCAGCCACATCATCCGGGACACCTTCTCCTACGAGCAGTACTTC. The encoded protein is CASSHIIRDTFSYEQYF.

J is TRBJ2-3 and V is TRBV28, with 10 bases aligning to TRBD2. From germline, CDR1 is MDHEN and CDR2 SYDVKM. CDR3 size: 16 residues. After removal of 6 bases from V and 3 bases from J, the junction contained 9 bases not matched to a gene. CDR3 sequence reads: CASSLLGAGGTDTQYF. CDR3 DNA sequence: TGTGCCAGCAGCCTCCTTGGAGCGGGAGGGACAGATACGCAGTATTTT. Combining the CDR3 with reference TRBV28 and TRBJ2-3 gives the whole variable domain DVKVTQSSRYLVKRTGEKVFLECVQDMDHENMFWYRQDPGLGLRLIYFSYDVKMKEKGDIPEGYSVSREKKERFSLILESASTNQTSMYLCASSLLGAGGTDTQYFGPGTRLTVL.

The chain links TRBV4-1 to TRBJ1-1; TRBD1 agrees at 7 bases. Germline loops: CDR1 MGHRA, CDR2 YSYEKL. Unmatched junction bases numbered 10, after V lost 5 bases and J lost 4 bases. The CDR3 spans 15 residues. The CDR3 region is CASSDNRGGGTEAFF. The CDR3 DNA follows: TGCGCCAGCAGCGACAACAGGGGAGGCGGCACTGAAGCTTTCTTT.

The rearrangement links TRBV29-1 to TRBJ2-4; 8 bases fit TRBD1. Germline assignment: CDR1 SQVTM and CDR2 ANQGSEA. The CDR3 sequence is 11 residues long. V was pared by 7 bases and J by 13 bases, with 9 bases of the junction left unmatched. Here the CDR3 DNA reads TGCAGCGCAGTCCGGGACAGGAGCCAGTACTTC. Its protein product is CSAVRDRSQYF.

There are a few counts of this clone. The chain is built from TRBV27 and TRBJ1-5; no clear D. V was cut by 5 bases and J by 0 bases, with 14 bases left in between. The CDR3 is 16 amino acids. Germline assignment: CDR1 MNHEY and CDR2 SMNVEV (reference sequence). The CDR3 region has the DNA TGTGCCAGCAGTCCCGGGAGGGCGGATAGCAATCAGCCCCAGCATTTT. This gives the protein CASSPGRADSNQPQHF.

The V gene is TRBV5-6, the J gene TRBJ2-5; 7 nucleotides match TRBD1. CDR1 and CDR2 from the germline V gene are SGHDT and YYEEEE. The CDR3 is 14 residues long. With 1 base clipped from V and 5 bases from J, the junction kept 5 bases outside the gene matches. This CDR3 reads CASSLRGGWETQYF. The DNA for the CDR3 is TGTGCCAGCAGCTTGCGAGGGGGCTGGGAGACCCAGTACTTC.

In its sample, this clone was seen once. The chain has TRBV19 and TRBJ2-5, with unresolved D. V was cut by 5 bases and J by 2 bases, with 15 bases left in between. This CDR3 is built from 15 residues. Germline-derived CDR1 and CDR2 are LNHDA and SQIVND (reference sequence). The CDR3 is CASSLGLVWQETQYF. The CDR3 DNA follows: TGTGCCAGTAGTCTAGGGCTCGTGTGGCAAGAGACCCAGTACTTC. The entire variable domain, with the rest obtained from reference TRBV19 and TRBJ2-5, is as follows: DGGITQSPKYLFRKEGQNVTLSCEQNLNHDAMYWYRQDPGQGLRLIYYSQIVNDFQKGDIAEGYSVSREKKESFPLTVTSAQKNPTAFYLCASSLGLVWQETQYFGPGTRLLVL.

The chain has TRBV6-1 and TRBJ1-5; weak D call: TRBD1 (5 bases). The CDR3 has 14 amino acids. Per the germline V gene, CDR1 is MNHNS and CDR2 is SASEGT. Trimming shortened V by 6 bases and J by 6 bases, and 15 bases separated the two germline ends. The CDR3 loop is CASSGGEIRQPQHF. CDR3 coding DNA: TGTGCCAGCAGCGGGGGGGAGATCCGTCAGCCCCAGCATTTT.

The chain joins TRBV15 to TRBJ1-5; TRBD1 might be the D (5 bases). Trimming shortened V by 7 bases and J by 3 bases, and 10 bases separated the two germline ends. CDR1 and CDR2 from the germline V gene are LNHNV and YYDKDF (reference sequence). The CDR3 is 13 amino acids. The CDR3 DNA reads TGTGCCACCACCACAGGTAACAATCAGCCCCAGCATTTT. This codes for CATTTGNNQPQHF.

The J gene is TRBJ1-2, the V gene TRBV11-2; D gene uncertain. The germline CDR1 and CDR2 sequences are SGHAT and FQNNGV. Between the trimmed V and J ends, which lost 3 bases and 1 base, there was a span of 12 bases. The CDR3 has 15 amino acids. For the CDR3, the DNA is TGTGCCAGCAGCTTCGCTCACCACCTTAACTATGGCTACACCTTC. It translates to CASSFAHHLNYGYTF.

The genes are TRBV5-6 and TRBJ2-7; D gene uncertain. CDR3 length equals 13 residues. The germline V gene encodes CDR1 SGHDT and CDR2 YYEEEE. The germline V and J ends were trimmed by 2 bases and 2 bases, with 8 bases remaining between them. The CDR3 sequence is CASSLKRTYEQYF. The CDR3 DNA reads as TGTGCCAGCAGCTTAAAGCGCACCTACGAGCAGTACTTC.

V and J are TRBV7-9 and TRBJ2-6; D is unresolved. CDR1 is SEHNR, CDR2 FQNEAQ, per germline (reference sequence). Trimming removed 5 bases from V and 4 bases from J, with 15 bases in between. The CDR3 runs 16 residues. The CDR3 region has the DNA TGTGCCAGCAGCGCGCCCCCTGCGCTCGGGGCCAACGTCCTGACTTTC. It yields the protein CASSAPPALGANVLTF.

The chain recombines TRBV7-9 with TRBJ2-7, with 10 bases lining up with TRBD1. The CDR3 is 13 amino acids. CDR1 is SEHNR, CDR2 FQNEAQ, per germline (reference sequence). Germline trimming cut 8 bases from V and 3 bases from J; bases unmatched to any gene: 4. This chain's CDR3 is CASGQGDHYEQYF. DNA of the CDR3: TGTGCCAGCGGACAGGGGGACCACTACGAGCAGTACTTC.

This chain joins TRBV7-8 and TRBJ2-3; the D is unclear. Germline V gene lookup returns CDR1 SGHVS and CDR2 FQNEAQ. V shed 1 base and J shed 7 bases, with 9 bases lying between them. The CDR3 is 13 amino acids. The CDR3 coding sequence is TGTGCCAGCAGCTTAGGAGTGATAAATACGCAGTATTTT. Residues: CASSLGVINTQYF.

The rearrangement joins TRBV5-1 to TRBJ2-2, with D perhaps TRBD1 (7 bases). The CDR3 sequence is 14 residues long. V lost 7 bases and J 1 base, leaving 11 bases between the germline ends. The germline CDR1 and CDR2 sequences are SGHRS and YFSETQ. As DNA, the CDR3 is TGCGCCAGCGGAGGGACAGTGAACACCGGGGAGCTGTTTTTT. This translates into CASGGTVNTGELFF. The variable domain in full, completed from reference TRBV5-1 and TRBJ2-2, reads KAGVTQTPRYLIKTRGQQVTLSCSPISGHRSVSWYQQTPGQGLQFLFEYFSETQRNKGNFPGRFSGRQFSNSRSEMNVSTLELGDSALYLCASGGTVNTGELFFGEGSRLTVL.

The CDR3 DNA follows: TGTGCCAGCAGCGGGGCGGCAGACAGGGTCCCACTCTATGGCTACACCTTC. This gives the protein CASSGAADRVPLYGYTF. The chain couples TRBV5-4 to TRBJ1-2; 7 bases are shared with TRBD1. Looked up from germline, CDR1 is SGHNT and CDR2 is YYREEE (reference sequence). J lost 4 bases, V lost 4 bases, and 16 bases had no gene match. This CDR3 contains 17 residues.

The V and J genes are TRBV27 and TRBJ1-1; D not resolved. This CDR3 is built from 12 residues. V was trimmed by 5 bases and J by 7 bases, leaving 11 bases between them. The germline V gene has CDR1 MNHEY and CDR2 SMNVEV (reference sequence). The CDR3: CASSTMGREAFF. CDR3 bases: TGTGCCAGCAGTACGATGGGTCGTGAAGCTTTCTTT.